The 8 T cell receptor beta chains in this list originate from one sample, sequenced in a study of response to subunit inactivated influenza vaccine. TCRdb re-derived calls from the RT-PCR reads in MiXCR, one entry per CDR3 protein. The repertoire holds approximately 200,000 distinct CDR3 sequences, with around 14% as singletons. Material: CD8+ T cells sorted from PBMCs, obtained roughly 5 days after vaccination. The receptors were gathered from a man aged 50-60 years who received an inactivated influenza vaccine.

The sample holds a few counts of this clonotype. The chain recombines TRBV5-1 with TRBJ2-1, with 9 bases fitting TRBD2. This CDR3 is 16 amino acids long. Germline V gives CDR1 SGHRS, CDR2 YFSETQ. With 2 bases clipped from V and 8 bases from J, the junction kept 11 bases outside the gene matches. The DNA of the CDR3 is TGCGCCAGCAGCTTTTCGTCCCCTAGCGGGATCGATGAGCAGTTCTTC. This translates into CASSFSSPSGIDEQFF.

V gene TRBV12-3 or TRBV12-4 combines with J gene TRBJ2-2; weak D call: TRBD2 (6 bases). The CDR3 extends over 13 amino acids. Deletions cut 4 bases from V and 5 bases from J, with 8 bases between. CDR3 sequence (DNA): TGTGCCAGCAGTTGGGGACTTACCGGGGAGCTGTTTTTT. Encoded protein: CASSWGLTGELFF.

The J gene is TRBJ2-7, the V gene TRBV2; D not resolved. The CDR3 spans 11 residues. V lost 7 bases and J lost 3, with 7 bases in between. Per germline, CDR1 SNHLY and CDR2 FYNNEI. The CDR3 region has the DNA TGTGCCAGCACGACGGGCTACGAGCAGTACTTC. Translation: CASTTGYEQYF.

V gene TRBV6-1 combines with J gene TRBJ2-6; D unresolved. CDR1 is MNHNS and CDR2 is SASEGT in the germline V gene. The CDR3 runs 16 residues. Trimming removed 5 bases from V and 0 bases from J, with 11 bases in between. The CDR3 spells CASSPDPFSGANVLTF. The CDR3 DNA reads as TGTGCCAGCAGTCCCGATCCCTTCTCTGGGGCCAACGTCCTGACTTTC.

V and J are TRBV6-2 or TRBV6-3 and TRBJ1-5; weak D call: TRBD1 (5 bases). V was shortened by 0 bases and J by 4 bases, with 10 bases between the two germline ends. This CDR3 contains 15 residues. Germline CDR1 MNHEY, CDR2 SVGEGT. The CDR3 nucleotides are TGTGCCAGCAGTTACTCGTGGCAGGGTAATCAGCCCCAGCATTTT. Amino acid sequence: CASSYSWQGNQPQHF.

This clonotype has just a few counts. The chain uses TRBV11-1 and TRBJ2-3; 10 positions agree with TRBD2. Germline V gene data show CDR1 as SGHAT and CDR2 as FQDESV (reference sequence). CDR3 size: 14 residues. With 6 bases clipped from V and 4 bases from J, the junction kept 4 bases outside the gene matches. The CDR3 is CASSILAGADTQYF. CDR3 coding DNA: TGTGCCAGCAGTATTCTAGCGGGAGCAGATACGCAGTATTTT.

This clonotype was seen only a few times. This sequence joins TRBV7-9 and TRBJ2-2, with D possibly being TRBD2 (5 bases). The CDR3 extends over 13 amino acids. Germline assignment: CDR1 SEHNR and CDR2 FQNEAQ (reference sequence). The germline V and J ends were trimmed by 7 bases and 5 bases, with 11 bases remaining between them. The CDR3 loop reads CASTPGLTGELFF. The CDR3 DNA reads TGTGCCAGCACCCCAGGACTGACCGGGGAGCTGTTTTTT.

This chain joins TRBV7-2 and TRBJ1-1; D may be TRBD1 (6 bases). The V gene's germline CDR1 is SGHTA and CDR2 FQGNSA. CDR3 length equals 16 residues. V lost 1 base to trimming and J lost 4 bases, with 16 bases between them. The CDR3 nucleotides read TGTGCCAGCAGCTTAGACCGAGGGGGACGGGGCACTGAAGCTTTCTTT. This gives the protein CASSLDRGGRGTEAFF.